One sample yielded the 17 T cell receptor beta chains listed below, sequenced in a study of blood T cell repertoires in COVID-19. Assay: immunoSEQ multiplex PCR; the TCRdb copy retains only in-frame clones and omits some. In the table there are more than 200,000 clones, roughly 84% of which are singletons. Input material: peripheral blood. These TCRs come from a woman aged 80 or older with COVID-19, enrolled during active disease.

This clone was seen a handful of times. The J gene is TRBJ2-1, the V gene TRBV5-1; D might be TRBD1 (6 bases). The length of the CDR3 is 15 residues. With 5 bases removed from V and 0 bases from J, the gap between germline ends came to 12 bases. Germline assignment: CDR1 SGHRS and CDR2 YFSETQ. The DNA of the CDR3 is TGCGCCAGCAGTAAGGCAGGGGACTCCTACAATGAGCAGTTCTTC. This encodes CASSKAGDSYNEQFF.

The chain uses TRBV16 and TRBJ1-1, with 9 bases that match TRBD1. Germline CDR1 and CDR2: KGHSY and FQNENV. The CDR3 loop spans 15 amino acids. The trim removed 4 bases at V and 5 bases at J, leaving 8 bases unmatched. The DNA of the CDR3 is TGTGCCAGCAGCCCAAACAGGGGGCAGGTGACTGAAGCTTTCTTT. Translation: CASSPNRGQVTEAFF. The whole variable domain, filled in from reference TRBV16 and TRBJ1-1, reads GEEVAQTPKHLVRGEGQKAKLYCAPIKGHSYVFWYQQVLKNEFKFLISFQNENVFDETGMPKERFSAKCLPNSPCSLEIQATKLEDSAVYFCASSPNRGQVTEAFFGQGTRLTVV.

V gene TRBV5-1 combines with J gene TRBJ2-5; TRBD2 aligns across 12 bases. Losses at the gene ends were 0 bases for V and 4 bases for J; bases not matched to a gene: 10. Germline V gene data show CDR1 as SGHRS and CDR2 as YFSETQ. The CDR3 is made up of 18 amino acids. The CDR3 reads CASSLAPSTSGGTETQYF. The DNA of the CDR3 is TGCGCCAGCAGCTTGGCCCCCTCGACTAGCGGGGGTACAGAGACCCAGTACTTC.

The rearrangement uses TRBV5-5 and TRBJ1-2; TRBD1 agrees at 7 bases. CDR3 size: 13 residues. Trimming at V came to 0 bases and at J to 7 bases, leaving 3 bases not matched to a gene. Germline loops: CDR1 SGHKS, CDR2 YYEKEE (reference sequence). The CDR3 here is CASSLGGGFGYTF. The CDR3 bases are TGTGCCAGCAGCTTGGGAGGGGGCTTTGGCTACACCTTC. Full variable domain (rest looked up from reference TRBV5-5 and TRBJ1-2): DAGVTQSPTHLIKTRGQQVTLRCSPISGHKSVSWYQQVLGQGPQFIFQYYEKEERGRGNFPDRFSARQFPNYSSELNVNALLLGDSALYLCASSLGGGFGYTFGSGTRLTVV.

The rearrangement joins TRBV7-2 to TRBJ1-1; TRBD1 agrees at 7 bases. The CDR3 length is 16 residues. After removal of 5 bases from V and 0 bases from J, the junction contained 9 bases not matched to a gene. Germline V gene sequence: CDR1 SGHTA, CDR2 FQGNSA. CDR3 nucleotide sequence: TGTGCCAGCAGCCTGTCCGGGACAGCTATGAACACTGAAGCTTTCTTT. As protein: CASSLSGTAMNTEAFF. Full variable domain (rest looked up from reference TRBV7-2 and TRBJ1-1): GAGVSQSPSNKVTEKGKDVELRCDPISGHTALYWYRQSLGQGLEFLIYFQGNSAPDKSGLPSDRFSAERTGGSVSTLTIQRTQQEDSAVYLCASSLSGTAMNTEAFFGQGTRLTVV.

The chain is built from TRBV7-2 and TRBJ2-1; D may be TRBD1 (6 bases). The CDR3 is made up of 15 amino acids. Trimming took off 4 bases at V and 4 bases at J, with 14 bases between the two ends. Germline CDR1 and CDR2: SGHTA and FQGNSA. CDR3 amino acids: CASSSAGAMYNEQFF. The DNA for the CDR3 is TGTGCCAGCAGCTCAGCAGGGGCGATGTACAATGAGCAGTTCTTC.

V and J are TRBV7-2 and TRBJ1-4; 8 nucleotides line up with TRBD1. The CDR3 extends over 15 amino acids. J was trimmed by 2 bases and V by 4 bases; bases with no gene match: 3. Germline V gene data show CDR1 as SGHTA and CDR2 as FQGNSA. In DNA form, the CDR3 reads TGTGCCAGCAGCTCCTACAGGGGGACTAATGAAAAACTGTTTTTT. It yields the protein CASSSYRGTNEKLFF. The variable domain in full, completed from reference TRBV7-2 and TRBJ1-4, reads GAGVSQSPSNKVTEKGKDVELRCDPISGHTALYWYRQSLGQGLEFLIYFQGNSAPDKSGLPSDRFSAERTGGSVSTLTIQRTQQEDSAVYLCASSSYRGTNEKLFFGSGTQLSVL.

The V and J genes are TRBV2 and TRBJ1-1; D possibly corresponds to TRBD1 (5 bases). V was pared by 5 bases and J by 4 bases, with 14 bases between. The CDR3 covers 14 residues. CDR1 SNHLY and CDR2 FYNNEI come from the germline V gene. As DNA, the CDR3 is TGTGCCAGCAGTCTCAAGCGGGGGGGCACTGAAGCTTTCTTT. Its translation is CASSLKRGGTEAFF.

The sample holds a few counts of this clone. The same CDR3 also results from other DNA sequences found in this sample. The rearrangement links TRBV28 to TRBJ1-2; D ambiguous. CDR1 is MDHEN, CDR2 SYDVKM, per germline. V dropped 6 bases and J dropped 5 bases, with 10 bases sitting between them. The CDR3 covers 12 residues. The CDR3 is CASSLVGYGYTF. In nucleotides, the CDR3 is TGTGCCAGCAGCCTCGTCGGGTATGGCTACACCTTC.

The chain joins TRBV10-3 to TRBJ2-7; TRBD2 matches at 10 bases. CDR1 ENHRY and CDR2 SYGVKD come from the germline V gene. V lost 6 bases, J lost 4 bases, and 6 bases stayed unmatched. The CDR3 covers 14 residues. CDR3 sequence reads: CAISLLAGNYEQYF. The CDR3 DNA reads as TGTGCCATCAGCTTACTAGCGGGGAATTACGAGCAGTACTTC.

The CDR3 nucleotides are TGTGCCAGCAGTTTAGCGGGGGGGCCATCTGAGCAGTTCTTC. Amino acid sequence: CASSLAGGPSEQFF. The chain employs TRBV6-5 and TRBJ2-1; 11 bases map to TRBD2. CDR3 size: 14 residues. The V gene end was trimmed by 4 bases and the J gene end by 9 bases; junction bases not matched to a gene: 5. Germline loops: CDR1 MNHEY, CDR2 SVGAGI.

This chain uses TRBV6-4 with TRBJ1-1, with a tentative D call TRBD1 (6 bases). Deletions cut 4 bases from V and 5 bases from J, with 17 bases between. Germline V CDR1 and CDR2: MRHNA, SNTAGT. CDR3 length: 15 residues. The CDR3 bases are TGTGCCAGCAGTGGAGGGACACTCGGGGAAACTGAAGCTTTCTTT. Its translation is CASSGGTLGETEAFF.

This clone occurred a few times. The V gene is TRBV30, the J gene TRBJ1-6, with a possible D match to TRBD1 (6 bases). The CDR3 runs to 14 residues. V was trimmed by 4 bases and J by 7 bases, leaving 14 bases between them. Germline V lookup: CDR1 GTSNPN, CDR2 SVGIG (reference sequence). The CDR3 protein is CAWNRGGRNSPLHF. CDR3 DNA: TGTGCCTGGAATCGAGGGGGTCGAAATTCACCCCTCCACTTT.

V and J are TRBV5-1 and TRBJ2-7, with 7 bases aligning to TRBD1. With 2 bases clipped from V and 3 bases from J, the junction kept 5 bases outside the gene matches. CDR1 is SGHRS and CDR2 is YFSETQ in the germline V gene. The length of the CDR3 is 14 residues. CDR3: CASSFSGQFYEQYF. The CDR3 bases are TGCGCCAGCAGCTTCTCGGGACAGTTCTACGAGCAGTACTTC. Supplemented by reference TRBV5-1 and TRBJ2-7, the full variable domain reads KAGVTQTPRYLIKTRGQQVTLSCSPISGHRSVSWYQQTPGQGLQFLFEYFSETQRNKGNFPGRFSGRQFSNSRSEMNVSTLELGDSALYLCASSFSGQFYEQYFGPGTRLTVT.

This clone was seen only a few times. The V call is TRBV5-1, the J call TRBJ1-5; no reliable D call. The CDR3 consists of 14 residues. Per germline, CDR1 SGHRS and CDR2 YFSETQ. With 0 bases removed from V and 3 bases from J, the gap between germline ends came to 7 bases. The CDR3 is CASSLGGSNQPQHF. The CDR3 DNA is TGCGCCAGCAGCTTGGGCGGGTCCAATCAGCCCCAGCATTTT.

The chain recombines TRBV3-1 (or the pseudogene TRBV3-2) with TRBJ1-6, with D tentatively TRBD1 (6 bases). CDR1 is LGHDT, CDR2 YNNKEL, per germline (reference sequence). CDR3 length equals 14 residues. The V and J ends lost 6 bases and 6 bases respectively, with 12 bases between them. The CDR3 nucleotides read TGTGCCAGCAGGCCCGGGACACCTAATTCACCCCTCCACTTT. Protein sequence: CASRPGTPNSPLHF.

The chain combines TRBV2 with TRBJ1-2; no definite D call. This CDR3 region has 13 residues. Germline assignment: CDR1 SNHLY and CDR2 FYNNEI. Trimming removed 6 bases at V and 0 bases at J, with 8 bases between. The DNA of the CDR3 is TGTGCCAGCAGCCCAGGAACTAACTATGGCTACACCTTC. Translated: CASSPGTNYGYTF.